This T cell receptor beta chain was observed in a study of cytomegalovirus exposure and HLA in healthy donors. Study-wide context: In an early release, HLA-typed donors contributed tens of millions of unique TCR sequences.

This clone came up a few times. Use of 60 Vbeta and 13 Jbeta primers characterized the PCR. Assay used: immunoSEQ multiplex PCR; TCRdb lists only in-frame clones, some missing. Of more than 110,000 clones in the sample, 73% were seen once. This CDR3 is built from 14 residues. Germline values: CDR1 MGHDK, CDR2 SYGVNS. V gave up 1 base and J gave up 8 bases; unmatched junction bases: 6. Healthy bone marrow donors supplied every sample. This sequence joins TRBV25-1 and TRBJ1-2, with TRBD1 matching 8 bases. Material for sequencing was PBMCs. The TCR was taken from a human donor in good health. CDR3 nucleotides: TGTGCCAGCAGTGAATGGGGCAGGGGGCAAGGCTACACCTTC. Encoded protein: CASSEWGRGQGYTF.